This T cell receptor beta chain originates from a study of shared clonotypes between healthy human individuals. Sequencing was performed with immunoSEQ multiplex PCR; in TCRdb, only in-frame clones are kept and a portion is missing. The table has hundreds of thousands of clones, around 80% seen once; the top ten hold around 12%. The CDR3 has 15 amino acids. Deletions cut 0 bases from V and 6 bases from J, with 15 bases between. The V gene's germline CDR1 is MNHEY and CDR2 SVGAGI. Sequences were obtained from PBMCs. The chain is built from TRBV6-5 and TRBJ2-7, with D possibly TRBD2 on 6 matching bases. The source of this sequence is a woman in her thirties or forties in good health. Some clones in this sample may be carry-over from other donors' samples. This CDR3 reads CASSYSSGRLGEQYF. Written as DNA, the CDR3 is TGTGCCAGCAGTTACTCGTCGGGGAGGTTGGGCGAGCAGTACTTC.